The present T cell receptor beta chain was sequenced within a study of blood T cell repertoires in COVID-19. Study context: T cells, B-cell-depleted T cells, or PBMCs supplied cDNA or gDNA.

The CDR3 sequence is 18 residues long. V lost 1 base and J lost 1, with 14 bases in between. Germline assignment: CDR1 SGHVS and CDR2 FQNEAQ. Assay: immunoSEQ multiplex PCR; the TCRdb copy retains only in-frame clones and omits some. The repertoire includes 90,000 to 130,000 clones, roughly 87% of them detected once, and 4.8% sits in the top ten. The sample consisted of peripheral blood. The receptor was derived from a human donor in a cohort sampled during active COVID-19. The gene calls are TRBV7-8 and TRBJ1-6; a possible D gene is TRBD1 (5 bases). The CDR3 DNA sequence: TGTGCCAGCAGCTTAGAAGCAGGGAAGAAGTCCTATAATTCACCCCTCCACTTT. It codes for CASSLEAGKKSYNSPLHF.